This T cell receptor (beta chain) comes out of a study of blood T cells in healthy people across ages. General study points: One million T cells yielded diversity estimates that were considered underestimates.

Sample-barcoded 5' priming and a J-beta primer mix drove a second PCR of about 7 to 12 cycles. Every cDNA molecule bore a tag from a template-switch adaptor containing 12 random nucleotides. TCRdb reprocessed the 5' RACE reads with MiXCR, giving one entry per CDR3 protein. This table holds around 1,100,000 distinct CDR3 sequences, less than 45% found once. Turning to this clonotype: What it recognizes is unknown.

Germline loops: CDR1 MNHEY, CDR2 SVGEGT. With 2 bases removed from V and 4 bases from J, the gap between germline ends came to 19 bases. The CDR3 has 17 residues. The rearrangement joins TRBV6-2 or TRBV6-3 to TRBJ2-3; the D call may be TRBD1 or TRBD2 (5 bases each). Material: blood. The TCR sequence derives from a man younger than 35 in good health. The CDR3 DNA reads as TGTGCCAGCAGTTACCGGTACGGGACGGAAGGGGCAGATACGCAGTATTTT. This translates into CASSYRYGTEGADTQYF.